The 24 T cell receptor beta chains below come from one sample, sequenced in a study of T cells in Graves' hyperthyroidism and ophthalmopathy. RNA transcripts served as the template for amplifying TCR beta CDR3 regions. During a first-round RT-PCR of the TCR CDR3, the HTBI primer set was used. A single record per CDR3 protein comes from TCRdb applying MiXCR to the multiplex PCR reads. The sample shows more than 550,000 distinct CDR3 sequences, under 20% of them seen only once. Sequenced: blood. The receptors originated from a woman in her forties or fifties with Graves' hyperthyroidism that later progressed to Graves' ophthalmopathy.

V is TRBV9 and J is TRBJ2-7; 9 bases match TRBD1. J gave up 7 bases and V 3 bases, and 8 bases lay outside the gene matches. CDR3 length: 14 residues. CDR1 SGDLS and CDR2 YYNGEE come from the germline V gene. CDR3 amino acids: CASSEGTGTGEQYF. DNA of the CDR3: TGTGCCAGCAGCGAGGGGACAGGGACAGGGGAGCAGTACTTC.

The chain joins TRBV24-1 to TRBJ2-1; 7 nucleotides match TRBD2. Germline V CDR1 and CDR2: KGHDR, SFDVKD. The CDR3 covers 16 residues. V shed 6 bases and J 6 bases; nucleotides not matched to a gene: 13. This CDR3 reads CATSHSVGGPGNEQFF. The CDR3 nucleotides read TGTGCCACCAGTCACTCGGTGGGAGGGCCGGGCAATGAGCAGTTCTTC.

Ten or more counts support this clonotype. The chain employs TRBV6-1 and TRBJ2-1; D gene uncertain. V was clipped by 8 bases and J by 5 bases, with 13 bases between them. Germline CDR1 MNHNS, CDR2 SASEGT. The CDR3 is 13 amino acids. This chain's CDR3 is CASAQVTDNEQFF. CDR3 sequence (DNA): TGTGCCAGCGCCCAGGTCACCGACAATGAGCAGTTCTTC.

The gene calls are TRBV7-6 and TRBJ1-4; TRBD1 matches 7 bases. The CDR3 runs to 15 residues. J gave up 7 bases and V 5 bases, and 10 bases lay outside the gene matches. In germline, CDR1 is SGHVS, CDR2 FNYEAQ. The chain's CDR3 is CASSTPTGEAEKLFF. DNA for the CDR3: TGTGCCAGCAGCACACCAACAGGGGAGGCTGAAAAACTGTTTTTT.

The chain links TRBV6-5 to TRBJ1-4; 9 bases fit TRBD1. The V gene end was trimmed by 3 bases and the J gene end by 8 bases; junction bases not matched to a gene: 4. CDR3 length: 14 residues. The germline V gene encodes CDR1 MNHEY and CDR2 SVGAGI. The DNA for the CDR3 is TGTGCCAGCAGTTATAGGGACAGGGAAGAAAAACTGTTTTTT. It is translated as CASSYRDREEKLFF.

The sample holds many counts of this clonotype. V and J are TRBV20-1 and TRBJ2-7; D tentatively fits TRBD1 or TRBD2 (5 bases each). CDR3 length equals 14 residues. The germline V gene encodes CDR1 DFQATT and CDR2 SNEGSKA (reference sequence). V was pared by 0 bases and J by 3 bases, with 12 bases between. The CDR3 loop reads CSARDQGALYEQYF. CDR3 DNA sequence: TGCAGTGCTAGAGATCAGGGAGCCCTCTACGAGCAGTACTTC.

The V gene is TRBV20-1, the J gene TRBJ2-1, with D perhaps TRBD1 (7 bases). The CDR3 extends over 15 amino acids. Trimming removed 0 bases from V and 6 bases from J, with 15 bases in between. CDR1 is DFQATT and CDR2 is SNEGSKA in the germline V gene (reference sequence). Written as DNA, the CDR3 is TGCAGTGCTAGAGATGAGGGGGCCGGGGGCAATGAGCAGTTCTTC. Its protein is CSARDEGAGGNEQFF.

CDR3 sequence (DNA): TGTGCCAGCAGCCAAGATGGGCCTGCGGTAGCGGGGGTCTACGAGCAGTACTTC. Translation: CASSQDGPAVAGVYEQYF. The chain links TRBV11-2 to TRBJ2-7; 9 bases line up with TRBD2. Trimming cost V 5 bases and J 3 bases; bases outside gene matches: 17. CDR1 SGHAT and CDR2 FQNNGV come from the germline V gene. The CDR3 covers 18 residues.

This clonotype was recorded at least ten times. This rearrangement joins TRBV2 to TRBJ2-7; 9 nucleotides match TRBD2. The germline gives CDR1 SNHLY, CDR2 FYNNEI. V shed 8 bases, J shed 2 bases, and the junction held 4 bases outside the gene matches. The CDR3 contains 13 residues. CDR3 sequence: CASCSGGPYEQYF. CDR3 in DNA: TGTGCCAGCTGCAGCGGGGGGCCCTACGAGCAGTACTTC.

CDR3 DNA: TGTGCCAGCAGTTTACCACAGGGGGCGCATTCACCCCTCCACTTT. Encoded protein: CASSLPQGAHSPLHF. This chain connects TRBV6-9 to TRBJ1-6; 9 bases align to TRBD1. The junction had 6 bases not matched to a gene; V was cut back by 4 bases and J by 8 bases. This CDR3 is built from 15 residues. The germline V gene has CDR1 MNHGY and CDR2 SVAAGI.

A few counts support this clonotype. CDR3 sequence (DNA): TGTGCCAGCAGCCCCGGGACTAGCGGGGATACGCAGTATTTT. This encodes CASSPGTSGDTQYF. The genes are TRBV7-9 and TRBJ2-3; 12 nucleotides agree with TRBD2. The J segment lost 6 bases and the V segment lost 5 bases, leaving 3 bases of the junction unmatched. This CDR3 comprises 14 residues. In germline, CDR1 is SEHNR, CDR2 FQNEAQ (reference sequence).

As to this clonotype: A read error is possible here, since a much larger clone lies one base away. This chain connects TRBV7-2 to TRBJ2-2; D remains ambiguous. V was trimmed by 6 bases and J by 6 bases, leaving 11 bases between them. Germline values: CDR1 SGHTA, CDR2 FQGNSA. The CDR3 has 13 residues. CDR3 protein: CASRYETPGELFF. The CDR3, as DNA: TGTGCCAGCAGATACGAAACCCCCGGGGAGCTGTTTTTT.

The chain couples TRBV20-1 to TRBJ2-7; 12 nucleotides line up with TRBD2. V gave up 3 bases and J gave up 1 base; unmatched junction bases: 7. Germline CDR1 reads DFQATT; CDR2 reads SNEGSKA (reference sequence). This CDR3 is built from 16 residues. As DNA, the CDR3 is TGCAGTGCTAGGTTTCTAGCGGGGGGGCCTTCCTACGAGCAGTACTTC. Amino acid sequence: CSARFLAGGPSYEQYF.

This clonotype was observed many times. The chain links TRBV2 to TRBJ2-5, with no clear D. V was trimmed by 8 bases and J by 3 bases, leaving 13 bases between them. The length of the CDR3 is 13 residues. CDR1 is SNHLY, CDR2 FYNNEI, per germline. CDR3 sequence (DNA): TGTGCCAGCCGAGGTCCCGAGGAAGAGACCCAGTACTTC. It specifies CASRGPEEETQYF.

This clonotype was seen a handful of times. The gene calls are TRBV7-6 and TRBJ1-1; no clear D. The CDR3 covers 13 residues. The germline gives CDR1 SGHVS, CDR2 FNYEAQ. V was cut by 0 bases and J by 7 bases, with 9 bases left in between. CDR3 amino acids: CASSLAGGREAFF. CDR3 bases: TGTGCCAGCAGCTTAGCGGGAGGGCGTGAAGCTTTCTTT.

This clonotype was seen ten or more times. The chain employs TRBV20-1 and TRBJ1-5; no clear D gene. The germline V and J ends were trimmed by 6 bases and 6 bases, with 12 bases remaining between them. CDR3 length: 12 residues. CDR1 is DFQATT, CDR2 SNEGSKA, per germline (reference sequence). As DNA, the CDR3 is TGCAGTGCCCCCGGTAGTAGTCAGCCCCAGCATTTT. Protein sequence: CSAPGSSQPQHF.

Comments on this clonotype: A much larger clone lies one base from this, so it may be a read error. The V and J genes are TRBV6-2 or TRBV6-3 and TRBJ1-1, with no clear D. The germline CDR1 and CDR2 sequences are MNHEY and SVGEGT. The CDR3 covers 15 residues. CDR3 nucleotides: TGTGTCAGCAGTTACCACGGACGACCGAACACTGAAGCTTTCTTT. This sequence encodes CVSSYHGRPNTEAFF.

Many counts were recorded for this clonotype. CDR3 residues: CASSQQGFMNTEAFF. The CDR3 nucleotides read TGTGCCAGCAGTCAACAGGGCTTCATGAACACTGAAGCTTTCTTT. The V gene is TRBV7-8, the J gene TRBJ1-1, with a tentative D call TRBD1 (6 bases). The germline V gene encodes CDR1 SGHVS and CDR2 FQNEAQ. The CDR3 spans 15 residues. Between the trimmed V and J ends, which lost 6 bases and 0 bases, there was a span of 14 bases. The full variable domain, with the rest looked up from reference TRBV7-8 and TRBJ1-1, is GAGVSQSPRYKVAKRGQDVALRCDPISGHVSLFWYQQALGQGPEFLTYFQNEAQLDKSGLPSDRFFAERPEGSVSTLKIQRTQQEDSAVYLCASSQQGFMNTEAFFGQGTRLTVV.

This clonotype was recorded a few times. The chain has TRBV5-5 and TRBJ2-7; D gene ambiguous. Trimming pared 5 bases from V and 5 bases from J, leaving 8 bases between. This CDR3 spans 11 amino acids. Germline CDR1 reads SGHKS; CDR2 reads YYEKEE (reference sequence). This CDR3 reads CASRLDDEQYF. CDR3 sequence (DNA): TGTGCCAGCAGACTGGACGACGAGCAGTACTTC.

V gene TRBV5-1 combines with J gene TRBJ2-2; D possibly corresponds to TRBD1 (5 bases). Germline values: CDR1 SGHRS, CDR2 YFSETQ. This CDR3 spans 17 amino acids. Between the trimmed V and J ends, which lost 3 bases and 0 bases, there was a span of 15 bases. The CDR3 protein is CASSSQVASANTGELFF. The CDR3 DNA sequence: TGCGCCAGCAGCTCACAGGTGGCCAGCGCGAACACCGGGGAGCTGTTTTTT.

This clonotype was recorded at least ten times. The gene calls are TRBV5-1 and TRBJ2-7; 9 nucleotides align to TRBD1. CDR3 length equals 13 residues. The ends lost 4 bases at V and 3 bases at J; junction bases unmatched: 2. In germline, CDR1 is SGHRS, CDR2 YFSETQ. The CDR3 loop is CASSGTGNYEQYF. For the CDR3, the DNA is TGCGCCAGCAGCGGGACAGGGAACTACGAGCAGTACTTC.

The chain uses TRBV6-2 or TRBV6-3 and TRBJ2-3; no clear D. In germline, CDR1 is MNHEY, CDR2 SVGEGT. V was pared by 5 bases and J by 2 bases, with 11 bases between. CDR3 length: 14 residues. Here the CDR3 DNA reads TGTGCCAGCAGTGGAAGAGCCAACACAGATACGCAGTATTTT. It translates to CASSGRANTDTQYF.

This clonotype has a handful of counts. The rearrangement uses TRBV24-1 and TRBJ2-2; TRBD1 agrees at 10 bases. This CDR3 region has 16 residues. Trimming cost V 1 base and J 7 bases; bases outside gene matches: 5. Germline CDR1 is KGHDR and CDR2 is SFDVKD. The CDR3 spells CATSDFLTGGGGELFF. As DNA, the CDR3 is TGTGCCACCAGTGATTTCTTGACAGGGGGCGGCGGGGAGCTGTTTTTT.

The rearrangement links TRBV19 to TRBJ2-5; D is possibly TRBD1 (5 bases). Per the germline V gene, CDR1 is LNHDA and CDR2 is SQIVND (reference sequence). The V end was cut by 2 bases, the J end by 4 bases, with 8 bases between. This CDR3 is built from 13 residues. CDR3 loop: CASSIQGGETQYF. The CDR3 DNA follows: TGTGCCAGTAGTATACAGGGCGGAGAGACCCAGTACTTC.